Included here is one TCR beta chain sequence, with context. The target antigen is unknown. Primers for the PCR totalled 60 Vbeta and 13 Jbeta. In the original analysis: Later, an analysis found tens of millions of unique TCR beta chains, and roughly 10 million of these were shared. Here immunoSEQ multiplex PCR was the method, and the copy in TCRdb shows in-frame clones only, minus some. V, J and clone size were drawn from that table, and D and trimming were deduced from the DNA. The data contain some 180,000 clones, approximately 70% of them seen just once; the ten biggest clones take up approximately 2%. Germline V gene sequence: CDR1 SQVTM, CDR2 ANQGSEA. The CDR3 is 16 amino acids. V shed 6 bases, J shed 1 base, and the junction held 13 bases outside the gene matches. This sample is part of a study of cytomegalovirus exposure and HLA in healthy donors. Whole-study context: Most donors, approximately 82% of a few hundred genotyped, fell in the Caucasian-associated ancestry cluster.

Study-level points and caveats: Productive status was seen about 87% or about 30% of the time for most TCR beta V segments in an earlier analysis.

The genes are TRBV29-1 and TRBJ2-3; 7 bases are a match to TRBD1. The sample consisted of PBMCs. The receptor was isolated from a woman aged 25 to 39 in good health and CMV-seronegative. As DNA, the CDR3 is TGCAGCGTATCCGACAGGGAGTATAAGGGCACAGATACGCAGTATTTT. Translated, it gives CSVSDREYKGTDTQYF.